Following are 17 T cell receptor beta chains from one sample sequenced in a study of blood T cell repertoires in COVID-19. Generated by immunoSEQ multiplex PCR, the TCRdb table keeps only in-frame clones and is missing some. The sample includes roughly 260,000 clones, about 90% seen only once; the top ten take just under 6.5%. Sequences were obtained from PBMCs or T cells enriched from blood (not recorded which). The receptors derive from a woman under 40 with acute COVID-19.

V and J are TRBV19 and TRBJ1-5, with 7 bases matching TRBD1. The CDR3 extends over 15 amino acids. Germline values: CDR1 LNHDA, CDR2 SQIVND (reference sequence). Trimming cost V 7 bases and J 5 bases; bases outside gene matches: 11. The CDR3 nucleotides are TGTGCCAGTACCCGGAGAGGGGGCGCGGATCAGCCCCAGCATTTT. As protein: CASTRRGGADQPQHF. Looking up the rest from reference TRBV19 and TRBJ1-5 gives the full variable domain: DGGITQSPKYLFRKEGQNVTLSCEQNLNHDAMYWYRQDPGQGLRLIYYSQIVNDFQKGDIAEGYSVSREKKESFPLTVTSAQKNPTAFYLCASTRRGGADQPQHFGDGTRLSIL.

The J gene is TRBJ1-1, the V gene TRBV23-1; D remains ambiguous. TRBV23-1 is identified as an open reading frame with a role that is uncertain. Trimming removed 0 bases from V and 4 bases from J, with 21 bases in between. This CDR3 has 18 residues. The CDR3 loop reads CASSQSVRLQTIGTEAFF. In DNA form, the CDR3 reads TGCGCCAGCAGTCAATCGGTACGACTCCAAACCATTGGCACTGAAGCTTTCTTT.

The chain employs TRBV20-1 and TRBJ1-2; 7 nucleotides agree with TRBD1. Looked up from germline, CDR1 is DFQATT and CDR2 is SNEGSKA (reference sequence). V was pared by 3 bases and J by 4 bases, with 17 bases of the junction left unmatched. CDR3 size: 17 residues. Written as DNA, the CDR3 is TGCAGTGCTAGTCATTGGCGGGGGGTGGACAGGATCTATGGCTACACCTTC. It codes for CSASHWRGVDRIYGYTF.

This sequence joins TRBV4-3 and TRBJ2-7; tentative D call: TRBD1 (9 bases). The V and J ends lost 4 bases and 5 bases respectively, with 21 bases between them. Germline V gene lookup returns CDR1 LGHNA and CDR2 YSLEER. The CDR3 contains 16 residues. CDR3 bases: TGCGCCAGCAGCCCTTCGGGGGGGACAGGGTCCGACGAGCAGTACTTC. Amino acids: CASSPSGGTGSDEQYF.

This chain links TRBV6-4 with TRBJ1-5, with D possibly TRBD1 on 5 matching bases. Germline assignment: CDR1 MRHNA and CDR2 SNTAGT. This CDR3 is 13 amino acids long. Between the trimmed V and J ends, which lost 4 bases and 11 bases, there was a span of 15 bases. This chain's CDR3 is CASSAGTGGAQHF. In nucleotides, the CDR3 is TGTGCCAGCAGTGCCGGGACCGGAGGGGCCCAGCATTTT.

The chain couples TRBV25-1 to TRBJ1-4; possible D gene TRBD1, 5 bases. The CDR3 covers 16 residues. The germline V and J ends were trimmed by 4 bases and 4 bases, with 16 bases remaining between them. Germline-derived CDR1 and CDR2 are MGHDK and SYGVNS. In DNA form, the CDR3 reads TGTGCCAGCAGTGGGAGGGACCGCGACGATAATGAAAAACTGTTTTTT. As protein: CASSGRDRDDNEKLFF.

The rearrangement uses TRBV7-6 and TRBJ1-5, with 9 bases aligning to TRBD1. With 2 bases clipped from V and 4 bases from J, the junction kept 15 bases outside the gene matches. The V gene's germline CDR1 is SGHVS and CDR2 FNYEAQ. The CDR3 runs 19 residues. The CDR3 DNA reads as TGTGCCAGCAGCTTAAACAGACAGGGGGAAATGGGTCCGAATCAGCCCCAGCATTTT. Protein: CASSLNRQGEMGPNQPQHF.

The CDR3, as DNA: TGTGCCAGCAGCTTCTTGGCGGGAGATTTACCCGGGGAGCTGTTTTTT. Translating gives CASSFLAGDLPGELFF. The chain couples TRBV7-3 to TRBJ2-2; TRBD2 matches 7 bases. CDR1 SGHTA and CDR2 FQGTGA come from the germline V gene. V lost 3 bases, J lost 6 bases, and 10 bases stayed unmatched. The CDR3 is 16 residues long.

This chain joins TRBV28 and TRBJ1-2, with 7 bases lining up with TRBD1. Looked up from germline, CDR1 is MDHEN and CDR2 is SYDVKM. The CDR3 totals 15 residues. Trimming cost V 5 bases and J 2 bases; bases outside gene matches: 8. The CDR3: CASSITGTANYGYTF. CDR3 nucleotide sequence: TGTGCCAGCAGTATAACCGGGACAGCGAACTATGGCTACACCTTC.

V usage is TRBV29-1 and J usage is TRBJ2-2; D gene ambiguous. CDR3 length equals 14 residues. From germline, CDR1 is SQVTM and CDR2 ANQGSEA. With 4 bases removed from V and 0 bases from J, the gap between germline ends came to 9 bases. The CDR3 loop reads CSVGSVTNTGELFF. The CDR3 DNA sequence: TGCAGCGTTGGGTCGGTTACGAACACCGGGGAGCTGTTTTTT.

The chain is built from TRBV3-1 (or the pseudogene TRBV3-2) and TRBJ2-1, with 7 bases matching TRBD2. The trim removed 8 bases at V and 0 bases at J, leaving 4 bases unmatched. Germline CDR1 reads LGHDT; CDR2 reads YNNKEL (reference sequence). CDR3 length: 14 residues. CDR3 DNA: TGTGCCAGCCACCCGGGGGGCTCCTACAATGAGCAGTTCTTC. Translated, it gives CASHPGGSYNEQFF.

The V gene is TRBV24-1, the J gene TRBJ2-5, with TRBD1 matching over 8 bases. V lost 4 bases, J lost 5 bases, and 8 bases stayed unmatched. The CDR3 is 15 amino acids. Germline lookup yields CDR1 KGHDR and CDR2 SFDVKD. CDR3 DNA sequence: TGTGCCACCAGTGACGGACGGACAGGGCTGGAGACCCAGTACTTC. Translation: CATSDGRTGLETQYF.

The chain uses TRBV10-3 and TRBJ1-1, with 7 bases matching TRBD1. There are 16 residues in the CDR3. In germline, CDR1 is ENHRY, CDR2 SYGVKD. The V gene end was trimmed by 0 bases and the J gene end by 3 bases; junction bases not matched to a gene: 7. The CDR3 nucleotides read TGTGCCATCAGTGAGTCCGTCCGGGACAGCGACACTGAAGCTTTCTTT. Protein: CAISESVRDSDTEAFF.

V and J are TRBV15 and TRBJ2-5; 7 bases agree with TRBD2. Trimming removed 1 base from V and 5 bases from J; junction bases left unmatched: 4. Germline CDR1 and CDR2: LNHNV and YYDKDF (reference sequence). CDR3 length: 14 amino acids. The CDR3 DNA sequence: TGTGCCACCAGCAGAGGCGGGAGTCGGGAGACCCAGTACTTC. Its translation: CATSRGGSRETQYF.

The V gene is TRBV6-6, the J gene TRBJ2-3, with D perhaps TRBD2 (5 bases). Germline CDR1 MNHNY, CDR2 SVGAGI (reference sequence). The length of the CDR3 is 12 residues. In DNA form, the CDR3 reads TGTGTTAGCGCCCCCCCCACAGATACGCAGTATTTT. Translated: CVSAPPTDTQYF.

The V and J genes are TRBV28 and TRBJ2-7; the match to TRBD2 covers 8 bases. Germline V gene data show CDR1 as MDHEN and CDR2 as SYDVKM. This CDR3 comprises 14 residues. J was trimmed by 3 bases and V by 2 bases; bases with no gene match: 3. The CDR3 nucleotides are TGTGCCAGCAGTTTAACTAGCGGAGTCTACGAGCAGTACTTC. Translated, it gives CASSLTSGVYEQYF. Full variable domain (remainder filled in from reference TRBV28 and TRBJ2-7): DVKVTQSSRYLVKRTGEKVFLECVQDMDHENMFWYRQDPGLGLRLIYFSYDVKMKEKGDIPEGYSVSREKKERFSLILESASTNQTSMYLCASSLTSGVYEQYFGPGTRLTVT.

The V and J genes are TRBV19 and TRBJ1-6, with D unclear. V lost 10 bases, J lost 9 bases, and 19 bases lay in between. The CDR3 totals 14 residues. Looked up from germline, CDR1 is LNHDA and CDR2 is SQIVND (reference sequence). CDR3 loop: CATTSGAEGSPLHF. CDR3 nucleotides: TGTGCCACCACCTCCGGCGCAGAGGGTTCACCCCTCCACTTT. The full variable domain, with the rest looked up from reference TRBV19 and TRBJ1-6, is DGGITQSPKYLFRKEGQNVTLSCEQNLNHDAMYWYRQDPGQGLRLIYYSQIVNDFQKGDIAEGYSVSREKKESFPLTVTSAQKNPTAFYLCATTSGAEGSPLHFGNGTRLTVT.